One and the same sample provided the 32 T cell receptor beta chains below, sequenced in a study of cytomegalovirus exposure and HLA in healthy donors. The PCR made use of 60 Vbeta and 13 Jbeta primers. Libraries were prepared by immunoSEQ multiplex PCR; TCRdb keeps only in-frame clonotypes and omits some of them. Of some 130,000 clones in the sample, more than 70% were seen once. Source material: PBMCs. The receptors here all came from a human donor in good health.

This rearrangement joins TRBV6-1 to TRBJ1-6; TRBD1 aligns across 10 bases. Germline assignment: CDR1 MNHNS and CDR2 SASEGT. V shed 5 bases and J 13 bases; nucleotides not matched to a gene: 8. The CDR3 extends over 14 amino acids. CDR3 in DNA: TGTGCCAGCAGTCCGAGACAGGGGGCTCGTCCCCTCCACTTT. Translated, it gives CASSPRQGARPLHF.

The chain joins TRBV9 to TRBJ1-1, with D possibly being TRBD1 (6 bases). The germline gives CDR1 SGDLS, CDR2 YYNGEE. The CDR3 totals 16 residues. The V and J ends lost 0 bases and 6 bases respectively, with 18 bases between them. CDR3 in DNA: TGTGCCAGCAGCGTAGGCGTTGGCCGACAGGTTCCTGAAGCTTTCTTT. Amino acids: CASSVGVGRQVPEAFF.

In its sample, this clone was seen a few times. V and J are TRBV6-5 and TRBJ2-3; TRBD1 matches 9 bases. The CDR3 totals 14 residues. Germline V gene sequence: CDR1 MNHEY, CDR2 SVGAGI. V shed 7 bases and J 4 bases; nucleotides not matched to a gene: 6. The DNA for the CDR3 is TGTGCCAGCACGCCGGGACAGGGATCAGATACGCAGTATTTT. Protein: CASTPGQGSDTQYF.

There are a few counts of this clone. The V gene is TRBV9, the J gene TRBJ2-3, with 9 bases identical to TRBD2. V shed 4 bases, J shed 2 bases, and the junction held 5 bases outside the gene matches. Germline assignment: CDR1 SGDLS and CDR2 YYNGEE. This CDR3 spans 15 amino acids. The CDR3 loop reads CASSQAGGPTDTQYF. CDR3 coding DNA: TGTGCCAGCAGCCAAGCGGGGGGTCCCACAGATACGCAGTATTTT.

CDR3 in DNA: TGTGCCAGCAGCTCTACTAGCGGGGGGGCGTACGAAAAAAACATTCAGTACTTC. It is translated as CASSSTSGGAYEKNIQYF. This chain connects TRBV13 to TRBJ2-4; TRBD2 aligns across 13 bases. The V gene's germline CDR1 is PRHDT and CDR2 FYEKMQ (reference sequence). Unmatched junction bases numbered 10, after V lost 4 bases and J lost 4 bases. CDR3 length equals 18 residues.

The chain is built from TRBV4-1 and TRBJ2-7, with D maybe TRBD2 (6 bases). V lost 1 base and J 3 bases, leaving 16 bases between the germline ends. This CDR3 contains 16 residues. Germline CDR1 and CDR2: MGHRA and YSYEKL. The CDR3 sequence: CASSQVMGGELYEQYF. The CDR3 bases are TGCGCCAGCAGCCAAGTTATGGGGGGAGAACTCTACGAGCAGTACTTC.

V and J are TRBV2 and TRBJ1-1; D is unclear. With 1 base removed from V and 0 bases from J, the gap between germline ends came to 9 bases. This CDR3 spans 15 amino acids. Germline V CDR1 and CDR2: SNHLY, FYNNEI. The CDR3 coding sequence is TGTGCCAGCAGTGAAGTGAGGCAGATGAACACTGAAGCTTTCTTT. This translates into CASSEVRQMNTEAFF.

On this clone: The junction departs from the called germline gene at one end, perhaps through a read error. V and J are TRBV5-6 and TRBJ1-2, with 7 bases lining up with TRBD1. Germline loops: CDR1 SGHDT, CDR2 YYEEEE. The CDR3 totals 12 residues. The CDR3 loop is CASSLSPRDSSF. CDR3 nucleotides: TGTGCCAGCAGCTTGTCCCCCCGGGACAGCTCCTTC.

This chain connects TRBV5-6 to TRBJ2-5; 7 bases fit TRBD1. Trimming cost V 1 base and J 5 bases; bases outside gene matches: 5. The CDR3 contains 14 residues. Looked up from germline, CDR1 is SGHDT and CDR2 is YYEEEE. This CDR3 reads CASSLLGGEETQYF. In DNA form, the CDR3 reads TGTGCCAGCAGCTTGTTAGGGGGCGAGGAGACCCAGTACTTC. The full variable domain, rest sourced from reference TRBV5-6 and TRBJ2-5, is DAGVTQSPTHLIKTRGQQVTLRCSPKSGHDTVSWYQQALGQGPQFIFQYYEEEERQRGNFPDRFSGHQFPNYSSELNVNALLLGDSALYLCASSLLGGEETQYFGPGTRLLVL.

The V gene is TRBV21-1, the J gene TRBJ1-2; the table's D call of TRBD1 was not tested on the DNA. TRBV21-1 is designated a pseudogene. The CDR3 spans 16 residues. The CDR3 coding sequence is TGTGCCAGCAGCAAAGATAACGGACAGGGGGCTTTTGGCTACACCTTC. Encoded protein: CASSKDNGQGAFGYTF.

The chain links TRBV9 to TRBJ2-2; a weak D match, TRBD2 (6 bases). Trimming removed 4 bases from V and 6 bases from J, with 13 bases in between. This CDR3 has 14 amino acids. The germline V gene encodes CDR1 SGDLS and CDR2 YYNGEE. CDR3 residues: CASSIGSIAGELFF. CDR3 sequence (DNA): TGTGCCAGCAGCATCGGGAGTATAGCCGGGGAGCTGTTTTTT.

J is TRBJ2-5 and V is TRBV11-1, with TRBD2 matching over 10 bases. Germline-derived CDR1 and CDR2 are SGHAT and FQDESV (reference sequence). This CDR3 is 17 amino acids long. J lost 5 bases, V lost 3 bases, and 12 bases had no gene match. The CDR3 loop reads CASSFFISGGARETQYF. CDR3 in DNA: TGTGCCAGCAGCTTCTTTATAAGCGGGGGGGCCAGGGAGACCCAGTACTTC.

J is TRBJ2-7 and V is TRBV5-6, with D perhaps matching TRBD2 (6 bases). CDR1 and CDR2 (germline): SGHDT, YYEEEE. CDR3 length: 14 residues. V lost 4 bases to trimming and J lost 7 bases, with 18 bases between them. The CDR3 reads CASSRGGSPDEQYF. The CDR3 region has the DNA TGTGCCAGCAGCCGCGGAGGGAGTCCGGATGAGCAGTACTTC.

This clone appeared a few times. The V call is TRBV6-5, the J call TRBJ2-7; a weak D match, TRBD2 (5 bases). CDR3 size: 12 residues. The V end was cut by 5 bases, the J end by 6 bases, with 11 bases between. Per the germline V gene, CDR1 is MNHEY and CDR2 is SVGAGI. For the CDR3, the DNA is TGTGCCAGCAGTCCGTATGGGAGCGAGCAGTACTTC. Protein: CASSPYGSEQYF.

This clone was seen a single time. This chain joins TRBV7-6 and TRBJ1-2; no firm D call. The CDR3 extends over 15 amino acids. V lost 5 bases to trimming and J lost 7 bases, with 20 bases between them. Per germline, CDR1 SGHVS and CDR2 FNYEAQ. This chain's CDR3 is CASSQNGREKVGYTF. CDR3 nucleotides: TGTGCCAGCAGCCAAAACGGACGGGAAAAGGTTGGCTACACCTTC.

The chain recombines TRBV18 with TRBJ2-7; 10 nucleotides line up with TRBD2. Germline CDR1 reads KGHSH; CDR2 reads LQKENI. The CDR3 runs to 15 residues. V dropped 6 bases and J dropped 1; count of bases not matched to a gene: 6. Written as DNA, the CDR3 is TGTGCCAGCTCCCCCACTAGCGGGGTTTCCTACGAGCAGTACTTC. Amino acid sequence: CASSPTSGVSYEQYF.

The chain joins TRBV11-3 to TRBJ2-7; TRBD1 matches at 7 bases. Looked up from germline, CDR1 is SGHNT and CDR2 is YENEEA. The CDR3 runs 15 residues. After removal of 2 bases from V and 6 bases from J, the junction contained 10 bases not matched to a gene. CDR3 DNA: TGTGCCAGCAGCTTAAAGACAGGGATCAAGTCCGAGCAGTACTTC. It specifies CASSLKTGIKSEQYF.

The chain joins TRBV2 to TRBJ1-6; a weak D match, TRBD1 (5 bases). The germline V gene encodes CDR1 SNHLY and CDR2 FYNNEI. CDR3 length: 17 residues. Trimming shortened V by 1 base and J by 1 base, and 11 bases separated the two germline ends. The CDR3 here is CASSEGGGESYNSPLHF. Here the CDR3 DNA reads TGTGCCAGCAGTGAAGGTGGGGGGGAGTCCTATAATTCACCCCTCCACTTT.

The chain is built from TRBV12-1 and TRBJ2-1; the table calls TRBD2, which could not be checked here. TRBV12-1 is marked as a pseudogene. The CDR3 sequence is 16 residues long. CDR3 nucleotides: TGTGCCAGCAGCTGGGGGGCGGGGGAGAAATACAATGAGCAGTTCTTC. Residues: CASSWGAGEKYNEQFF.

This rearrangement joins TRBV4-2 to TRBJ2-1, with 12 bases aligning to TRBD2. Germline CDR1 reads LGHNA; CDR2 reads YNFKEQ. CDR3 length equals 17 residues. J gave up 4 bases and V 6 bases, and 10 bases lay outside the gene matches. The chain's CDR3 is CASRELAGGSSYNEQFF. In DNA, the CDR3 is TGTGCCAGCAGGGAACTAGCGGGGGGCAGTTCATACAATGAGCAGTTCTTC.

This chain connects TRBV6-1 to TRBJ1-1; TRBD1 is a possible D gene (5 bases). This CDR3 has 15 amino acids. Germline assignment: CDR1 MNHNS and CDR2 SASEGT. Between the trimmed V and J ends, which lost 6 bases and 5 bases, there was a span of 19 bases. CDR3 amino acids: CASRPLGVGGTEAFF. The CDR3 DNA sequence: TGTGCCAGCAGACCCCTAGGGGTAGGTGGGACTGAAGCTTTCTTT.

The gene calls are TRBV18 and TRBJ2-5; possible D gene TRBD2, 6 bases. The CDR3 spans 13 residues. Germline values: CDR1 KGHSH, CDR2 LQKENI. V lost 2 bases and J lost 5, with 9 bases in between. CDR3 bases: TGTGCCAGCTCACCATACGGAGGGGAGACCCAGTACTTC. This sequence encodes CASSPYGGETQYF.

CDR3 residues: CASSYETGDSYNEQFF. CDR3 sequence (DNA): TGTGCCAGCAGCTACGAGACAGGGGACTCCTACAATGAGCAGTTCTTC. The chain uses TRBV5-6 and TRBJ2-1, with 8 bases lining up with TRBD1. Trimming at V came to 3 bases and at J to 0 bases, leaving 5 bases not matched to a gene. Germline V gene sequence: CDR1 SGHDT, CDR2 YYEEEE. The CDR3 sequence is 16 residues long.

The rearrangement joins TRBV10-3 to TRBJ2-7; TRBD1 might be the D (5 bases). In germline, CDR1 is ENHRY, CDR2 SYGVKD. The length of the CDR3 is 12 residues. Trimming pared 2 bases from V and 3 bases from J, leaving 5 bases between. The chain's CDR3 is CAISEDSYEQYF. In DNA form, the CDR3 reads TGTGCCATCAGTGAGGACAGCTACGAGCAGTACTTC.

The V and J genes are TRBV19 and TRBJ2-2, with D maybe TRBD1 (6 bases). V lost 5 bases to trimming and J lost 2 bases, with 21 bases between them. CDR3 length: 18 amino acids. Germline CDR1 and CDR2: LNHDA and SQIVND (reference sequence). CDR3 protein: CASSGQFLRGFNTGELFF. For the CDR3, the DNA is TGTGCCAGTAGTGGACAGTTCCTTAGGGGCTTTAACACCGGGGAGCTGTTTTTT.

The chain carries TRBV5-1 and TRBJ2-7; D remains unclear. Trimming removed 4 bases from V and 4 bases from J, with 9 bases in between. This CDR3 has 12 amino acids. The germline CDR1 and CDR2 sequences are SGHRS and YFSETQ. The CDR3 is CASSPGIYEQYF. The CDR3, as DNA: TGCGCCAGCAGCCCGGGTATTTACGAGCAGTACTTC.

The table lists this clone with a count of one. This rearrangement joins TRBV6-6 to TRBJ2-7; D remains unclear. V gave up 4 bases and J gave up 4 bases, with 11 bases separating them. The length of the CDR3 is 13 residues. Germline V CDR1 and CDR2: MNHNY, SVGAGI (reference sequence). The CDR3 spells CASSSASSYEQYF. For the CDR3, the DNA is TGTGCCAGCAGTTCTGCAAGTAGTTACGAGCAGTACTTC.

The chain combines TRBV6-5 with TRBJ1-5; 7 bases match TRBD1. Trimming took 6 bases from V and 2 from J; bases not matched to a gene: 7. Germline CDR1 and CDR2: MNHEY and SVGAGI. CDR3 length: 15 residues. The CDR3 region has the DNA TGTGCCAGCAGCACCGGGACAGTCGGCAATCAGCCCCAGCATTTT. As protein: CASSTGTVGNQPQHF.

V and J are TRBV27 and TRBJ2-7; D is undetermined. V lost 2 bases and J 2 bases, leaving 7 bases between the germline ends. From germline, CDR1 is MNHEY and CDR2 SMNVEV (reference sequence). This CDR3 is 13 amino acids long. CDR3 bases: TGTGCCAGCAGTTTAAAAGAGGCCTACGAGCAGTACTTC. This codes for CASSLKEAYEQYF.

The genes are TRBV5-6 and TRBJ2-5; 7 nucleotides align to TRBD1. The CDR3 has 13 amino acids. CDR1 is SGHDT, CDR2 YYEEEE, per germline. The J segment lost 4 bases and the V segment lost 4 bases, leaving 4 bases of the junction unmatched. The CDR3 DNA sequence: TGTGCCAGCAGCCGGGACAGCCGAGAGACCCAGTACTTC. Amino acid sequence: CASSRDSRETQYF.

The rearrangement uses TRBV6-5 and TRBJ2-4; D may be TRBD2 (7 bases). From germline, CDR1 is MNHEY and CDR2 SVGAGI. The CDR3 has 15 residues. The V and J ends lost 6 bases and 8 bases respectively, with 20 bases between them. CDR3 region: CASRPLGGGGDIQYF. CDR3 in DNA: TGTGCCAGCAGACCACTGGGGGGGGGCGGGGACATTCAGTACTTC.

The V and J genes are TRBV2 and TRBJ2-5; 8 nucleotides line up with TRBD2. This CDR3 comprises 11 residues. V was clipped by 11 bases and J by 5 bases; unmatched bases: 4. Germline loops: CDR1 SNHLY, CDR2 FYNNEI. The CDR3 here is CAGGLAETQYF. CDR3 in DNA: TGTGCCGGAGGACTAGCTGAGACCCAGTACTTC.